These 18 T cell receptor beta chains came from one sample sequenced in a study of T cell responses to AZD1222 COVID-19 vaccine. The method was immunoSEQ multiplex PCR; TCRdb's version includes in-frame clones alone and lacks a portion of them. The sample lists some 120,000 clones, approximately 86% occurring once. Material: peripheral blood, obtained on day 0 of AZD1222 vaccination. Receptors originate from an adult in good health.

V gene TRBV28 combines with J gene TRBJ1-2; no firm D call. V lost 11 bases, J lost 4 bases, and 11 bases lay in between. The CDR3 is 11 residues long. CDR1 is MDHEN and CDR2 is SYDVKM in the germline V gene. For the CDR3, the DNA is TGTGCCGTGCAATTAATCTATGGCTACACCTTC. It encodes CAVQLIYGYTF.

The chain joins TRBV12-3 or TRBV12-4 to TRBJ1-5; TRBD1 aligns across 7 bases. V dropped 6 bases and J dropped 5; count of bases not matched to a gene: 4. CDR3 length: 13 amino acids. Written as DNA, the CDR3 is TGTGCCAGCAGCGGACAGGATTATCAGCCCCAGCATTTT. Encoded protein: CASSGQDYQPQHF.

The chain has TRBV6-6 and TRBJ1-4; 10 bases align to TRBD1. J was trimmed by 8 bases and V by 5 bases; bases with no gene match: 8. The CDR3 consists of 15 residues. CDR1 and CDR2 from the germline V gene are MNHNY and SVGAGI (reference sequence). Written as DNA, the CDR3 is TGTGCCAGCAGTGAGCGGACAGGGGGGAGGGAAAAACTGTTTTTT. Its protein product is CASSERTGGREKLFF.

The rearrangement joins TRBV6-1 to TRBJ1-5; no clear D gene. Per germline, CDR1 MNHNS and CDR2 SASEGT. The ends were cut back, 2 bases at V and 3 bases at J, with 11 bases in the middle. The CDR3 extends over 15 amino acids. CDR3 coding DNA: TGTGCCAGCAGTGAATTAGGCCGGGTCAATCAGCCCCAGCATTTT. This codes for CASSELGRVNQPQHF.

The chain joins TRBV9 to TRBJ2-5, with TRBD1 as a possible D gene (6 bases). Trimming left V 0 bases short and J 4 bases short, with 10 bases between. The CDR3 spans 14 residues. The germline gives CDR1 SGDLS, CDR2 YYNGEE. The CDR3 nucleotides are TGTGCCAGCAGCGTAGGGGGGCGGGCAGAGACCCAGTACTTC. It specifies CASSVGGRAETQYF.

The chain links TRBV6-2 or TRBV6-3 to TRBJ1-1; D is uncertain. Trimming removed 5 bases at V and 1 base at J, with 8 bases between. CDR1 MNHEY and CDR2 SVGEGT come from the germline V gene. This CDR3 contains 13 residues. CDR3 loop: CASSVNRNTEAFF. CDR3 nucleotides: TGTGCCAGCAGTGTAAACAGGAACACTGAAGCTTTCTTT.

The rearrangement links TRBV6-4 to TRBJ1-1, with D unclear. The ends were cut back, 6 bases at V and 4 bases at J, with 21 bases in the middle. In germline, CDR1 is MRHNA, CDR2 SNTAGT. This CDR3 has 16 residues. CDR3 region: CASSPRFVVGGTEAFF. As DNA, the CDR3 is TGTGCCAGCAGCCCGCGCTTTGTAGTTGGCGGCACTGAAGCTTTCTTT.

V and J are TRBV29-1 and TRBJ1-2; tentative D call: TRBD1 (6 bases). This CDR3 contains 14 residues. The germline V gene encodes CDR1 SQVTM and CDR2 ANQGSEA. The V end was cut by 0 bases, the J end by 4 bases, with 12 bases between. The CDR3 DNA reads TGCAGCGTTGAAGAACTCACGACAGGCTATGGCTACACCTTC. Translation gives CSVEELTTGYGYTF.

The V call is TRBV25-1, the J call TRBJ2-1; 9 bases match TRBD1. The CDR3 has 13 amino acids. Trimming at V came to 5 bases and at J to 10 bases, leaving 6 bases not matched to a gene. Germline CDR1 MGHDK, CDR2 SYGVNS. The CDR3 bases are TGTGCCAGCAGTATACAGGGGGCAGGGGAGCAGTTCTTC. Translating it yields CASSIQGAGEQFF.

The V and J genes are TRBV28 and TRBJ2-3, with 7 positions matching TRBD2. CDR3 size: 17 residues. The V gene end was trimmed by 0 bases and the J gene end by 4 bases; junction bases not matched to a gene: 10. Germline lookup yields CDR1 MDHEN and CDR2 SYDVKM. CDR3 residues: CASSLWGRGSGPDTQYF. The CDR3 DNA follows: TGTGCCAGCAGTTTATGGGGTCGCGGGAGTGGCCCAGATACGCAGTATTTT.

This clone was seen just once. The junction and the germline gene differ at one end; a read error may be behind it. This rearrangement joins TRBV5-4 to TRBJ2-7, with D possibly matching TRBD1 (6 bases). The CDR3 contains 18 residues. Germline values: CDR1 SGHNT, CDR2 YYREEE (reference sequence). The CDR3 is CASSLAFSSVRGSSEQYF. Written as DNA, the CDR3 is TGTGCCAGCAGCTTGGCCTTTTCCTCCGTCAGGGGCTCCTCCGAGCAGTACTTC.

The chain is built from TRBV13 and TRBJ2-7; D is ambiguous. Between the trimmed V and J ends, which lost 5 bases and 6 bases, there was a span of 14 bases. Germline lookup yields CDR1 PRHDT and CDR2 FYEKMQ (reference sequence). CDR3 length: 13 residues. The CDR3 reads CASSPSYRSEQYF. The CDR3 bases are TGTGCCAGCAGCCCATCCTACCGATCCGAGCAGTACTTC.

This chain links TRBV7-8 with TRBJ2-7; the match to TRBD1 covers 11 bases. Germline CDR1 SGHVS, CDR2 FQNEAQ. This CDR3 is built from 17 residues. V shed 5 bases and J 4 bases; nucleotides not matched to a gene: 13. CDR3 protein: CASSQYPSRDRGYEQYF. CDR3 DNA: TGTGCCAGCAGCCAATATCCCTCCCGGGACAGGGGGTACGAGCAGTACTTC.

The gene calls are TRBV29-1 and TRBJ2-5, with TRBD1 identical over 8 bases. The CDR3 extends over 15 amino acids. The V segment lost 3 bases and the J segment 10 bases; nucleotides outside the gene matches: 16. The V gene's germline CDR1 is SQVTM and CDR2 ANQGSEA. The CDR3 DNA sequence: TGCAGCGTTGAGGGTTCCGCAGGGGGCCTTAATGGCCAGTACTTC. This encodes CSVEGSAGGLNGQYF.

The chain combines TRBV29-1 with TRBJ2-5; D remains unclear. The germline gives CDR1 SQVTM, CDR2 ANQGSEA. The length of the CDR3 is 11 residues. Trimming pared 2 bases from V and 6 bases from J, leaving 7 bases between. Here the CDR3 reads CSVELDKTQYF. Here the CDR3 DNA reads TGCAGCGTTGAATTGGATAAGACCCAGTACTTC.

This clone was seen more than once but under ten times. This chain joins TRBV28 and TRBJ1-2, with D possibly being TRBD1 (5 bases). CDR3 length equals 17 residues. V dropped 5 bases and J dropped 5 bases, with 24 bases sitting between them. Germline V CDR1 and CDR2: MDHEN, SYDVKM. CDR3 bases: TGTGCCAGCAGTCCACAATTTCTCGTAGGGGCGAGGTATGGCTACACCTTC. Amino acids: CASSPQFLVGARYGYTF.

The chain recombines TRBV19 with TRBJ1-1; no definite D call. The CDR3 length is 14 residues. The ends were cut back, 3 bases at V and 0 bases at J, with 8 bases in the middle. The germline gives CDR1 LNHDA, CDR2 SQIVND (reference sequence). CDR3 coding DNA: TGTGCCAGTAGTATTACAGTTATGAACACTGAAGCTTTCTTT. Translating gives CASSITVMNTEAFF.

The chain recombines TRBV6-4 with TRBJ2-3; 8 nucleotides align to TRBD2. Germline V CDR1 and CDR2: MRHNA, SNTAGT. The V segment lost 4 bases and the J segment 1 base; nucleotides outside the gene matches: 4. The CDR3 runs to 15 residues. CDR3 amino acids: CASSGSSGGTDTQYF. CDR3 sequence (DNA): TGTGCCAGCAGTGGAAGTAGCGGGGGCACAGATACGCAGTATTTT.